The source of this T cell receptor beta chain is a study of T cell responses to AZD1222 COVID-19 vaccine (dated by TCRdb to the early 2020s). In the study overall: Because spike-specific TCR depth and breadth did not differ between the two schedules, AZD1222 recipients who got a second dose at roughly 4 weeks were pooled with those who got a second dose at roughly 12 weeks. TCR sequencing covered more than 230 trial participants: around 210 given two doses of AZD1222 and about 26 given two doses of MenACWY control vaccine. Trial participants were enrolled by age into subgroups of 18-55, 56-69 and 70-plus years, and about 150, 27 and 61 TCR-sequenced participants, respectively, were included in these subgroups. Overall study results and their limits: After two AZD1222 doses, spike-specific TCR breadth and depth were significantly higher than at day 0 and than in MenACWY recipients. Participants were mostly white British and included more females than males, and it was suggested by the authors that clonal diversity may have been underestimated. Because no day 14 peak-response samples were available, repertoires were characterized only after the peak T cell response. Nearly half of unique spike-specific TCRs reportedly recognized epitopes outside regions mutated in the B.1.351 and B.1.1.7 variants. Conclusions about previously exposed vaccinees were limited because only six AZD1222 recipients were SARS-CoV-2 seropositive at baseline. The whole spike protein was spanned by vaccine-associated CD4 TCRs, and dominant responses were seen in regions 160-218 and 743-854. The 56-69-year group was small, and its depth increase did not reach significance, likely because of low power.

Concerning this clone itself: No antigen is known for it. Base qualities are missing; no much larger clone stands one base away.

This sample's time point label indicates: baseline before first vaccination. Vaccinee samples were obtained from the UK trials COV001 and COV002, which included a single-blind randomized controlled phase 2/3 trial of AZD1222 (ChAdOx1 nCoV-19) in healthy adults. For TCRbeta chain sequencing, PBMC samples were collected from trial participants at day 0 and at day 28 after the second dose. The CDR3 regions of human TCRbeta chains were subjected to immunosequencing. Turning to the authors' computational methods: TCRs in the repertoires were matched against a reference library of SARS-CoV-2-specific TCRs that had been generated with the MIRA antigen-specificity platform. Breadth was defined as the fraction of unique TCRs that were SARS-CoV-2-associated, and depth was defined as the fraction of total T cells that were SARS-CoV-2-associated. Each spike-specific TCR was assigned to its reactive spike region and to a CD4 or CD8 class using the MIRA data. Log10-transformed breadth and depth values were compared by one-way ANOVA with Sidak's multiple comparisons tests. What TCRdb holds here is the immuneACCESS table cut down to in-frame rearrangements. Part of the clones is not present; checked against another copy, under half of the missing clones reflect an unresolved V gene, and the others are unexplained. V and J calls and clone size come straight from that table; D and trimming were deduced from the DNA. The sample table shows 100,000 to 150,000 clones, and over 70% are seen once. The top ten hold around 5.6% of the sample.

Here the sequenced sample was peripheral blood, taken on day 0 of AZD1222 vaccination. The clonotype originates from an adult in good health.

The CDR3 region: CASSSQGARVTEAFF. The DNA reads TGTGCCAGCAGCTCACAGGGGGCGCGGGTCACTGAAGCTTTCTTT. The chain uses TRBV14 and TRBJ1-1; 9 middle bases align to TRBD1. At the junction V is shortened by 5 bases and J by 4 bases; bases outside the gene matches: 8. Reading from cysteine to phenylalanine, the CDR3 counts 15 amino acids. Of all the DNA, just the CDR3 is kept, 45 bases in frame from base 1. The germline V gene gives CDR1 as SGHDN and CDR2 as FVKESK.